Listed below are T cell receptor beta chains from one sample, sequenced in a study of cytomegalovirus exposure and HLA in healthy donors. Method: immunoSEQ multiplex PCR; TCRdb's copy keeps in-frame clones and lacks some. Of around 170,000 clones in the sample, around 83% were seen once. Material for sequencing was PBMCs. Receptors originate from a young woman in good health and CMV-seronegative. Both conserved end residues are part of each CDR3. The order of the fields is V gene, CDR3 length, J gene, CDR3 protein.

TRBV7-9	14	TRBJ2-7	CASSIGLADYEQYF
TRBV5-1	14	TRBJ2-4	CASSFQGSGDIQYF
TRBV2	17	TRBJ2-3	CASSSPPKAVRTDTQYF
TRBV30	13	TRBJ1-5	CAWTRDPNQPQHF
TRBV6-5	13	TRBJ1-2	CASSDRTRAGYTF
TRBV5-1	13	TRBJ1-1	CASGGTVGTEAFF
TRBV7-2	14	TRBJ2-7	CASSLKQGAHEQYF
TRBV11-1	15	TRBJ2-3	CASSLLQGGTDTQYF
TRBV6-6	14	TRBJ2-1	CASTKVQEYNEQFF
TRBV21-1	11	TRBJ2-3	CALRVSDTQYF
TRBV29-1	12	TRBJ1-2	CSVGTGSYGYTF
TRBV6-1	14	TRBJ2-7	CASTIRTGIYEQYF
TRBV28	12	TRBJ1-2	CASSELLYGYTF
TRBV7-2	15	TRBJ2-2	CASSPRQANTGELFF
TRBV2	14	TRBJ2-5	CASSSVQTQETQYF
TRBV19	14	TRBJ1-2	CASQRDNSNYGYTF
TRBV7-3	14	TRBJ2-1	CASSLAGGNNEQFF
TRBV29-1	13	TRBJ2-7	CSVKLTGGNEQYF